A single sample is the source of the 32 T cell receptor beta chains below, sequenced in a study of memory CD4+ T cells and cytomegalovirus serostatus. Single viable CD3+CD4+CD8-CD45RO+ cells were sorted as the memory CD4+ T cells. Here immunoSEQ multiplex PCR was the method, and the copy in TCRdb shows in-frame clones only, minus some. The data hold tens of thousands of clones, with 76% observed a single time. The sequencing sample was made of memory CD4+ T cells from blood. These receptors all come from an adult in good health and CMV-seropositive.

The chain couples TRBV14 to TRBJ2-7; 7 positions agree with TRBD2. The germline gives CDR1 SGHDN, CDR2 FVKESK. The CDR3 contains 14 residues. V was pared by 4 bases and J by 4 bases, with 7 bases of the junction left unmatched. The CDR3 sequence is CASSLRAGSYEQYF. The DNA of the CDR3 is TGTGCCAGCAGCCTCCGAGCGGGAAGTTACGAGCAGTACTTC.

The CDR3 DNA follows: TGTGCCAGCAGCTTGGACAGGGGATTGAATCAGCCCCAGCATTTT. Residues: CASSLDRGLNQPQHF. The chain is built from TRBV5-5 and TRBJ1-5; 7 nucleotides match TRBD1. The CDR3 has 15 residues. J gave up 4 bases and V 0 bases, and 4 bases lay outside the gene matches. Germline V CDR1 and CDR2: SGHKS, YYEKEE (reference sequence).

The chain couples TRBV2 to TRBJ2-2; tentative D call: TRBD1 (6 bases). V lost 5 bases and J lost 4, with 11 bases in between. Germline V lookup: CDR1 SNHLY, CDR2 FYNNEI. The CDR3 extends over 14 amino acids. CDR3 sequence (DNA): TGTGCCAGCAGTTCGGACAGAAGCACCGGGGAGCTGTTTTTT. Protein sequence: CASSSDRSTGELFF.

The genes are TRBV7-2 and TRBJ2-5; D not certain. Between the trimmed V and J ends, which lost 5 bases and 5 bases, there was a span of 6 bases. Germline loops: CDR1 SGHTA, CDR2 FQGNSA. The CDR3 contains 11 residues. CDR3 region: CASSLSETQYF. DNA for the CDR3: TGTGCCAGCAGCCTCTCGGAGACCCAGTACTTC.

The chain links TRBV19 to TRBJ1-5; 9 bases are shared with TRBD1. The CDR3 has 16 residues. The germline V gene encodes CDR1 LNHDA and CDR2 SQIVND (reference sequence). Losses at the gene ends were 5 bases for V and 1 base for J; bases not matched to a gene: 6. The CDR3 loop reads CASSASTGGSNQPQHF. The CDR3 nucleotides read TGTGCCAGTAGTGCCTCGACAGGGGGGAGCAATCAGCCCCAGCATTTT.

This sequence joins TRBV7-3 and TRBJ2-3; TRBD2 agrees at 11 bases. The junction had 14 bases not matched to a gene; V was cut back by 0 bases and J by 3 bases. Germline-derived CDR1 and CDR2 are SGHTA and FQGTGA. CDR3 size: 20 residues. In DNA form, the CDR3 reads TGTGCCAGCAGCTTAACGGTTACTAGCGGGAGTCCCCGAGGAACAGATACGCAGTATTTT. Its protein product is CASSLTVTSGSPRGTDTQYF.

This clone was counted only a few times. The rearrangement uses TRBV14 and TRBJ1-1; 11 bases are a match to TRBD1. The CDR3 covers 16 residues. Germline CDR1 reads SGHDN; CDR2 reads FVKESK. J was trimmed by 5 bases and V by 5 bases; bases with no gene match: 10. CDR3 sequence (DNA): TGTGCCAGCAGCGCCGGGACAGGGGGTTTGGAAACTGAAGCTTTCTTT. Translation: CASSAGTGGLETEAFF.

In DNA, the CDR3 is TGTGCCAGCAGCGTGGACAGAAAAGAGACCCAGTACTTC. This encodes CASSVDRKETQYF. The rearrangement uses TRBV2 and TRBJ2-5, with D tentatively TRBD1 (6 bases). V gave up 6 bases and J gave up 3 bases, with 11 bases separating them. The CDR3 extends over 13 amino acids. The V gene's germline CDR1 is SNHLY and CDR2 FYNNEI. Looking up the rest from reference TRBV2 and TRBJ2-5 gives the full variable domain: EPEVTQTPSHQVTQMGQEVILRCVPISNHLYFYWYRQILGQKVEFLVSFYNNEISEKSEIFDDQFSVERPDGSNFTLKIRSTKLEDSAMYFCASSVDRKETQYFGPGTRLLVL.

This clone was observed once. The chain recombines TRBV6-5 with TRBJ2-5; the D call may be TRBD1 or TRBD2 (6 bases each). The CDR3 is 15 residues long. In germline, CDR1 is MNHEY, CDR2 SVGAGI. Trimming shortened V by 5 bases and J by 5 bases, and 18 bases separated the two germline ends. The DNA of the CDR3 is TGTGCCAGCAGTCCCGAGGGGGGTGAAGAGGAGACCCAGTACTTC. Translating gives CASSPEGGEEETQYF.

V and J are TRBV7-9 and TRBJ2-3; 8 positions agree with TRBD2. Losses at the gene ends were 6 bases for V and 3 bases for J; bases not matched to a gene: 5. CDR1 is SEHNR, CDR2 FQNEAQ, per germline (reference sequence). The CDR3 is made up of 14 amino acids. CDR3 bases: TGTGCCAGCAGGGCGGGAGGAGGGACAGATACGCAGTATTTT. Residues: CASRAGGGTDTQYF.

This clone was seen a few times. The gene calls are TRBV5-4 and TRBJ2-2; perhaps TRBD1 as D (6 bases). V lost 3 bases and J lost 6, with 9 bases in between. The CDR3 has 13 amino acids. The germline CDR1 and CDR2 sequences are SGHNT and YYREEE (reference sequence). The chain's CDR3 is CASSSRGSGELFF. The CDR3 DNA reads TGTGCCAGCAGCTCGAGGGGGTCCGGGGAGCTGTTTTTT.

The chain joins TRBV7-9 to TRBJ2-1, with D possibly TRBD1 on 5 matching bases. CDR1 SEHNR and CDR2 FQNEAQ come from the germline V gene (reference sequence). The V and J ends lost 1 base and 13 bases respectively, with 8 bases between them. The CDR3 is made up of 11 amino acids. CDR3 coding DNA: TGTGCCAGCAGCTTAGGAACAGGACAGTTCTTC. It translates to CASSLGTGQFF.

There are a few counts of this clone. V is TRBV19 and J is TRBJ2-3; D is possibly TRBD1 (6 bases). The V gene lost 10 bases and the J gene lost 5 bases, with 16 bases spanning the gap. The germline V gene has CDR1 LNHDA and CDR2 SQIVND (reference sequence). This CDR3 is built from 13 residues. CDR3 loop: CATEQGGKDTQYF. As DNA, the CDR3 is TGTGCCACGGAACAGGGTGGTAAAGATACGCAGTATTTT.

The chain joins TRBV29-1 to TRBJ1-2; 9 bases are a match to TRBD1. The CDR3 length is 12 residues. The junction had 8 bases not matched to a gene; V was cut back by 3 bases and J by 12 bases. The germline gives CDR1 SQVTM, CDR2 ANQGSEA. The CDR3 here is CSVETGGVGNTF. The CDR3 nucleotides read TGCAGCGTTGAGACAGGGGGGGTGGGAAACACCTTC.

The chain links TRBV25-1 to TRBJ2-3, with TRBD2 as a possible D gene (6 bases). Germline V gene sequence: CDR1 MGHDK, CDR2 SYGVNS. Trimming shortened V by 4 bases and J by 0 bases, and 8 bases separated the two germline ends. CDR3 length: 14 amino acids. CDR3: CASSGRGSTDTQYF. CDR3 DNA: TGTGCCAGCAGTGGACGGGGGAGCACAGATACGCAGTATTTT.

The chain uses TRBV5-1 and TRBJ2-5, with a possible D match to TRBD2 (6 bases). The CDR3 spans 13 residues. The germline V gene has CDR1 SGHRS and CDR2 YFSETQ. Between the trimmed V and J ends, which lost 0 bases and 4 bases, there was a span of 7 bases. CDR3 region: CASSLGGGETQYF. The CDR3 nucleotides read TGCGCCAGCAGCTTGGGGGGAGGAGAGACCCAGTACTTC.

This clone was observed a handful of times. This chain joins TRBV5-1 and TRBJ1-4; 8 bases are shared with TRBD1. Looked up from germline, CDR1 is SGHRS and CDR2 is YFSETQ. The CDR3 extends over 14 amino acids. The V gene end was trimmed by 4 bases and the J gene end by 10 bases; junction bases not matched to a gene: 9. CDR3 nucleotide sequence: TGCGCCAGCAGCGGAGACAGGGGCTCGGGAAAACTGTTTTTT. Translation gives CASSGDRGSGKLFF.

This chain connects TRBV7-2 to TRBJ2-7; D is ambiguous. The CDR3 has 15 residues. The germline V gene has CDR1 SGHTA and CDR2 FQGNSA. V was trimmed by 1 base and J by 1 base, leaving 11 bases between them. CDR3 sequence (DNA): TGTGCCAGCAGCTTAGATGCCAGCAAATCCTACGAGCAGTACTTC. Translating gives CASSLDASKSYEQYF.

This clone was picked up one time. The rearrangement uses TRBV29-1 and TRBJ2-3, with D perhaps assigned TRBD1 or TRBD2 (6 bases each). Germline assignment: CDR1 SQVTM and CDR2 ANQGSEA. The CDR3 is made up of 12 amino acids. As DNA, the CDR3 is TGCGGGGGGCAGTATCACACAGATACGCAGTATTTT. This gives the protein CGGQYHTDTQYF.

This chain connects TRBV6-1 to TRBJ1-1; no definite D call. From germline, CDR1 is MNHNS and CDR2 SASEGT. V was shortened by 5 bases and J by 5 bases, with 15 bases between the two germline ends. This CDR3 has 14 amino acids. In DNA, the CDR3 is TGTGCCAGCAGTATGTCTCCTGCGGGGACTGAAGCTTTCTTT. It translates to CASSMSPAGTEAFF.

This clone was seen a few times. The V and J genes are TRBV25-1 and TRBJ1-1, with a weak D call TRBD1 (6 bases). The CDR3 has 14 amino acids. The V gene's germline CDR1 is MGHDK and CDR2 SYGVNS. V dropped 6 bases and J dropped 1 base, with 12 bases sitting between them. CDR3 protein: CASSSLTGNTEAFF. The CDR3 DNA reads as TGTGCCAGCAGCTCCCTGACAGGGAACACTGAAGCTTTCTTT.

DNA for the CDR3: TGTGCCAGCAGTGATCAACCCCAAGGCTACAATGAGCAGTTCTTC. Encoded protein: CASSDQPQGYNEQFF. The J gene is TRBJ2-1, the V gene TRBV6-1; no clear D gene. In germline, CDR1 is MNHNS, CDR2 SASEGT. This CDR3 has 15 amino acids. The V end was cut by 3 bases, the J end by 3 bases, with 12 bases between.

The J gene is TRBJ2-3, the V gene TRBV5-1; 12 bases map to TRBD2. Germline loops: CDR1 SGHRS, CDR2 YFSETQ. This CDR3 contains 17 residues. Unmatched junction bases numbered 6, after V lost 0 bases and J lost 4 bases. For the CDR3, the DNA is TGCGCCAGCAGCTTGGCCTTATCTAGCGGGGGGGCAGATACGCAGTATTTT. Encoded protein: CASSLALSSGGADTQYF.

The chain joins TRBV5-1 to TRBJ2-3; the D is unclear. CDR1 and CDR2 from the germline V gene are SGHRS and YFSETQ. V gave up 6 bases and J gave up 4 bases, with 12 bases separating them. The CDR3 length is 13 residues. The CDR3 DNA is TGCGCCAGCAAATCCTTGCTCCCAGATACGCAGTATTTT. This encodes CASKSLLPDTQYF.

This clone was seen just once. The V gene is TRBV19, the J gene TRBJ2-5; 11 bases agree with TRBD1. This CDR3 region has 14 residues. V dropped 5 bases and J dropped 5; count of bases not matched to a gene: 4. Looked up from germline, CDR1 is LNHDA and CDR2 is SQIVND (reference sequence). The CDR3 loop is CASSPRTGGETQYF. The CDR3 nucleotides read TGTGCCAGTAGTCCCCGGACAGGGGGCGAGACCCAGTACTTC. Supplemented by reference TRBV19 and TRBJ2-5, the full variable domain reads DGGITQSPKYLFRKEGQNVTLSCEQNLNHDAMYWYRQDPGQGLRLIYYSQIVNDFQKGDIAEGYSVSREKKESFPLTVTSAQKNPTAFYLCASSPRTGGETQYFGPGTRLLVL.

The chain has TRBV6-5 and TRBJ1-5; D unclear. Germline lookup yields CDR1 MNHEY and CDR2 SVGAGI. The CDR3 is 13 residues long. V lost 6 bases and J lost 1, with 7 bases in between. CDR3 nucleotides: TGTGCCAGCAGAATGGCGAGCAATCAGCCCCAGCATTTT. The encoded protein is CASRMASNQPQHF.

The rearrangement links TRBV11-2 to TRBJ1-1; 9 nucleotides align to TRBD1. The CDR3 is made up of 13 amino acids. V was pared by 0 bases and J by 8 bases, with 1 base of the junction left unmatched. Germline CDR1 reads SGHAT; CDR2 reads FQNNGV. The CDR3 loop reads CASSLDGTGEAFF. The CDR3 nucleotides read TGTGCCAGCAGCTTAGATGGGACAGGGGAAGCTTTCTTT.

V and J are TRBV12-5 and TRBJ1-1; 9 nucleotides agree with TRBD1. Germline values: CDR1 LGHNT, CDR2 FRNRAP. J lost 0 bases, V lost 4 bases, and 21 bases had no gene match. The CDR3 length is 21 residues. The CDR3 loop is CASGWSGTGLIRRDLNTEAFF. CDR3 sequence (DNA): TGTGCTAGTGGTTGGTCCGGGACAGGGCTCATCAGGAGGGATCTGAACACTGAAGCTTTCTTT.

The rearrangement uses TRBV10-3 and TRBJ1-4; 9 bases line up with TRBD1. The CDR3 is made up of 15 amino acids. The V segment lost 3 bases and the J segment 6 bases; nucleotides outside the gene matches: 5. Germline CDR1 reads ENHRY; CDR2 reads SYGVKD. Written as DNA, the CDR3 is TGTGCCATCAGTGAAGCGGGACAGGGAGATGAAAAACTGTTTTTT. This gives the protein CAISEAGQGDEKLFF.

By share of the sample, this clone is medium-sized. The V call is TRBV2, the J call TRBJ1-6; 9 nucleotides agree with TRBD1. The CDR3 has 16 residues. Per germline, CDR1 SNHLY and CDR2 FYNNEI. Trimming removed 4 bases from V and 5 bases from J; junction bases left unmatched: 6. In DNA form, the CDR3 reads TGTGCCAGCAGTGCCACCGGGACAGGGAATAATTCACCCCTCCACTTT. Translation gives CASSATGTGNNSPLHF.

V is TRBV21-1 and J is TRBJ2-1; the table's D call of TRBD2 was not tested on the DNA. TRBV21-1 is assigned pseudogene status. This CDR3 has 20 residues. This CDR3 is CASSKVPGLAGVGTYNEQFF. CDR3 in DNA: TGTGCCAGCAGCAAAGTGCCGGGACTAGCGGGAGTGGGAACCTACAATGAGCAGTTCTTC.

The V call is TRBV28, the J call TRBJ2-7, with TRBD1 identical over 8 bases. The CDR3 has 14 amino acids. CDR1 is MDHEN and CDR2 is SYDVKM in the germline V gene. After removal of 8 bases from V and 1 base from J, the junction contained 7 bases not matched to a gene. CDR3 protein: CASGKQGVSYEQYF. The CDR3 DNA sequence: TGTGCCAGCGGGAAACAGGGGGTTTCCTACGAGCAGTACTTC.